This T cell receptor (beta chain) derives from a study of cytomegalovirus exposure and HLA in healthy donors (dated by TCRdb to about 2017). For the study in its entirety: An earlier analysis of roughly 610 of the donors reported over 250 Gb of sequence data and roughly 120 million unique TCR beta sequences obtained from around 190 million T cells. An early release that covered approximately 600 HLA-typed donors contained approximately 300 gigabases of sequencing data and roughly 84 million unique TCR sequences. A later genetic analysis took genome-wide SNP genotypes for about three fifths of the roughly 670 donors and used that subset as a discovery cohort. Typing coverage varied by locus: roughly 629-640 donors for A, B, C, DRB1 and DQB1; roughly 520 for DQA1; 600 to 610 for DPA1; 400 to 480 for DPB1. Along with the approximately 700-subject first cohort, a separate validation cohort of over a hundred different subjects was used. Donor age, sex, ethnicity and CMV serostatus were collected together with the repertoire data. An earlier analysis of roughly 600 of the donors used high-throughput TCR beta sequencing to judge whether each TCR beta V gene segment behaved as functional or pseudogenic. Roughly five DR-DQ haplotypes were handled as single units for association and clustering because linkage in the cohort was strong. On average, 235,054 unique TCR beta nucleotide sequences were sequenced per donor among about 400 genotyped donors of the cohort, with around 19% of those sequences being non-productive. To predict cytomegalovirus infection status, the study combined high-throughput TCR immunosequencing, statistical association of individual TCRs with disease status, and machine learning. The study aimed to test whether signatures of past pathogen exposure could be identified by cataloging public T cell receptors. All discovery cohort repertoires had been generated on a single sequencing platform. Of the 300 to 500 genotyped donors, 80% to 90% were placed in the genetic ancestry cluster associated with self-reported Caucasian donors. HLA typing covered class I and class II loci at four-digit resolution. Rather than drawing on any new phenotypic data, the later analysis identified candidate immune exposures from TCR beta sequences and the way those sequences occurred across donors. In a later analysis, previously published TCR beta repertoires from about 670 donors were re-analyzed and high-resolution HLA genotyping was added so that TCR occurrence patterns could be studied. The study profiled the T cell repertoires of fewer than 850 subjects by immunosequencing and related them to cytomegalovirus serostatus.

The receptor library was made with the immunoSEQ multiplex PCR assay. A mixture of 60 forward primers for TCR Vbeta segments and 13 reverse primers for TCR Jbeta segments was used in the multiplex PCR. Amplification of the CDR3 region of rearranged TCR beta genes was performed with a multiplex PCR assay on genomic DNA. The amplified TCR beta libraries were sequenced on the Illumina HiSeq System as 87-base-pair reads. The original methods were these. A later analysis counted about 80 million unique TCR beta chains across the 650 to 800 repertoires, and roughly 9.9 million of these chains were shared by at least two donors. To remove PCR and sequencing errors, raw reads were error-corrected and collapsed into unique sequences using a nearest-neighbor algorithm that merged closely related sequences. Alignment of CDR3 sequences to IMGT reference sequences was used to assign V, D and J gene segments. For a sequence to be retained, a match of at least six nucleotides was required to both a V gene segment and a J gene segment. Rearrangements were classified as productive when the CDR3 lacked stop codons and remained in frame with V and J, and all other rearrangements were classified as non-productive. CDR3 was defined by IMGT convention, running from the second conserved V-encoded cysteine to the conserved J-encoded phenylalanine. The earlier analysis of about 560 of the donors excluded any sequence lacking an unambiguous match to a single V gene segment. In an earlier analysis of several hundred of the donors, V segments were called functional above 56.7% productive rearrangements and were called segregating when the between-donor standard deviation exceeded 5%. A statistical classification framework was developed to diagnose cytomegalovirus status using the catalog of TCR beta chain sequences. In a later analysis, V and J genes were assigned by comparing TCR nucleotide sequences against IMGT/GENE-DB human TR gene sequences. A later analysis assigned CDR3 sequences and most-parsimonious VDJ recombination scenarios with the TCRdist pipeline. In a later analysis, each TCR beta chain was defined by its CDR3 amino acid sequence together with its V-gene family, and reads without a unique V-gene family were excluded. To address suspected cross-contamination and a sequencing artifact, a later analysis removed 592 highly shared, low-generation-probability nucleotide sequences. For each public chain, a later analysis derived a clonal expansion index from normalized ranks of inferred template counts within each repertoire. In a later analysis, generation probabilities were computed with a VDJ recombination model fitted to out-of-frame rearrangements, and the resulting probabilities were checked against IGoR. In a later analysis, TCR-TCR, TCR-HLA and TCR-CMV co-occurrence was scored with hypergeometric tests, and a repertoire-size bias correction was applied to TCR pairs. False discovery rates were estimated in a later analysis by permuting HLA or CMV assignments 20 times. In a later analysis, co-occurring TCRs were grouped with DBSCAN, and TCRdist sequence similarity was added when clustering was performed within HLA-allele-positive subsets. For co-occurrence clustering, repertoires with fewer than 30,000 or more than 120,000 public chains were excluded, along with roughly 5 repertoires with anomalous nucleotide sharing. TCRdb took over this immuneACCESS table, retaining in-frame rearrangements with V and J assigned. Such tables are incomplete; in checked studies, under half of the missing clones stem from an unresolved V gene, and the remainder is unexplained. V and J calls plus clone size are reproduced from that table; the DNA served to infer D and trimming. A total of about 65,000 clones appear in this sample, 62% of them only once. Around 2.8% of the sample belongs to the ten largest clones.

CDR1 SGDLS and CDR2 YYNGEE are derived from the germline V gene. The CDR3, cysteine through phenylalanine, is 15 amino acids long. CDR3 DNA is the only sequence kept; it has 45 bases, read in frame from the first base. V sheds 5 bases and J sheds 3 bases, leaving 15 bases between their ends. Concerning this clone itself: Its specific antigen is unknown. The record has no base qualities; no much larger clone is one base away.

Overall study outcomes, separate from this receptor: Because some donors lacked HLA typing at each locus, the association tests relied only on the typed subset. A further reported finding was that TCR beta sequences accurately predicted the HLA-A and HLA-B alleles for most subjects in the first cohort. Across donors, most TCR sequences were observed very rarely, whereas some public TCRs were present in many individuals. Compared with equally common non-associated chains, HLA-associated TCR beta chains in a later analysis were more clonally expanded and had lower generation probabilities. The cohort was sequenced for TCR beta chains only, and without alpha or paired-chain data the features that could be detected were limited. A later analysis found that most CMV-associated TCR beta chains appeared HLA-restricted, with HLA associations seemingly driven largely by CMV exposure. In the study, approximately 160 TCR beta chains were listed as associated with cytomegalovirus. For the cohort, immune exposure information was limited to CMV serostatus. A later genetic analysis reported fewer N-insertions in productive TCRs among donors in an Asian-associated ancestry cluster than the roughly 700-donor mean. In a later genetic analysis, a missense DCLRE1C variant was associated with V-gene and J-gene trimming of TCR beta chains, and the association was replicated in an independent cohort. Correlated functional status among segregating V segments might be attributable to linkage disequilibrium, but an unknown experimental factor could not be ruled out. In an earlier analysis of approximately 600 of the donors, most TCR beta V segments were observed in productive rearrangements about 87% or about 30% of the time, broadly matching IMGT annotations. Because the 87-base-pair reads could not distinguish some IMGT-functional V segments, including TRBV6-2 and TRBV6-3, those segments were excluded. Strong co-occurrence of HLA alleles, especially DR and DQ, made assigning TCR associations to individual alleles difficult. Cytomegalovirus status was reported to be diagnosed by the classifier with high specificity and sensitivity in both the original and validation cohorts. Specific HLA alleles were associated with 15,000 to 20,000 TCR beta sequences at a false discovery rate of 0.05 in a later analysis. A later analysis found that TCR association rates varied across HLA loci, with DRB1 alleles showing the most associated TCRs and HLA-C alleles the fewest. A few of the identified cytomegalovirus-associated TCR beta chains were confirmed in vitro to be specific for cytomegalovirus antigens. About 15 rarely observed V segments, including chromosome 9 orphons, were excluded from the earlier analysis of about 600 of the donors because counts were too low. Sequencing depth was assumed to be roughly uniform across donors in the presence/absence analyses, though that assumption may not hold. A cluster of highly shared sequence variants was judged likely to represent a technical artifact of the sequencing pipeline. It was suggested by the authors that the approach could potentially be generalized to other disease states and immunological phenotypes. Several of the top co-occurrence clusters appeared to be linked to parvovirus B19, influenza, CMV and Epstein-Barr virus, according to a later analysis.

The cohort was made up of approximately 670 healthy bone marrow donors. At the time of sampling, all cohort members were nominally healthy, though unrecorded immune exposures were likely present. The donor was CMV seronegative and was included in the group of a few hundred seronegative cohort members. A peripheral blood sample was provided by each donor, and peripheral blood mononuclear cells were used for TCR beta sequencing. The Qiagen DNeasy Blood Extraction Kit was used to extract genomic DNA from the blood cell samples. This clonotype originated in a man aged 25-45 years in good health and CMV-seronegative. The rearranged segments are TRBV9 and TRBJ1-5, and possibly TRBD1, on 5 matching bases. Input material: PBMCs. CDR3 reads: CASSLTVGLNQPQHF. DNA sequence: TGTGCCAGCAGTCTGACGGTGGGGCTCAATCAGCCCCAGCATTTT.